The rows below give T cell receptor beta chains drawn from one sample of a study of blood T cell repertoires in COVID-19. Generated by immunoSEQ multiplex PCR, the TCRdb table keeps only in-frame clones and is missing some. The profile covers some 180,000 clones, with around 80% appearing a single time and roughly 13% taken by the ten largest. The sequencing sample was made of peripheral blood. The source is a man aged 50 or older who had recovered from COVID-19. The CDR3 runs from the conserved cysteine through the conserved F or W. The order of the fields is J gene, D gene, V gene, clone size, CDR3 DNA, CDR3 protein. The D gene is left open where the match is weak. Expanded clones get a size class; other rows say once, few or many, or leave the size out.

TRBJ2-2 | . | TRBV6-4 | . | TGTGCCAGCAGTGTGGGAGGAACCGGGGAGCTGTTTTTT | CASSVGGTGELFF
TRBJ2-3 | . | TRBV12-5 | once | TGTGCTAGTGGTTTGAAGGGGGCAGATACGCAGTATTTT | CASGLKGADTQYF
TRBJ2-7 | . | TRBV10-3 | few | TGTGCCATCAGTGAGTCTGGCAGGGGCGCCGAGCAGTACTTC | CAISESGRGAEQYF
TRBJ1-1 | TRBD1 | TRBV7-6 | . | TGTGCCAGCACCCCGACAGGGGGTACTGAAGCTTTCTTT | CASTPTGGTEAFF
TRBJ2-3 | . | TRBV5-1 | few | TGCGCCAGCAGCTTGATAGGGGTTGGTGCAGATACGCAGTATTTT | CASSLIGVGADTQYF
TRBJ2-7 | TRBD1 | TRBV5-5 | once | TGTGCCAGCAGCTTCACAGGGGAAGAGCAGTACTTC | CASSFTGEEQYF
TRBJ2-3 | . | TRBV10-3 | . | TGTGCCATCAGTGAGTCCTCGGACCGGGGTGATACGCAGTATTTT | CAISESSDRGDTQYF
TRBJ1-2 | TRBD1 | TRBV29-1 | . | TGCAGTGCCCGACAGGGGGCTACTGGCTACACCTTC | CSARQGATGYTF
TRBJ2-7 | . | TRBV12-3/TRBV12-4 | once | TGTGCCAGCAGTTCCTCAGACGAGCAGTACTTC | CASSSSDEQYF
TRBJ2-1 | TRBD1 | TRBV29-1 | . | TGCAGCGTCGAGGACAGGGGGGCGGTAAATGAGCAGTTCTTC | CSVEDRGAVNEQFF
TRBJ2-5 | . | TRBV7-2 | once | TGTGCCAGCAGCTTACATGGCGGTTATCAAGAGACCCAGTACTTC | CASSLHGGYQETQYF
TRBJ2-1 | TRBD2 | TRBV30 | . | TGTGCCTGGAGTCGAGGACTAGGACGGAATGAGCAGTTCTTC | CAWSRGLGRNEQFF
TRBJ2-2 | . | TRBV11-2 | . | TGTGCCAGCAGCCCCGACACCGGGGAGCTGTTTTTT | CASSPDTGELFF
TRBJ2-1 | TRBD2 | TRBV19 | . | TGTGCCAGTAGTAACCTACTAGCGGGAGTTGCCTACAATGAGCAGTTCTTC | CASSNLLAGVAYNEQFF
TRBJ1-5 | TRBD1 | TRBV19 | . | TGTGCCAGTACCCTCGACAGGGACAATCAGCCCCAGCATTTT | CASTLDRDNQPQHF
TRBJ2-7 | . | TRBV11-1 | once | TGTGCCAGCAGCTTACTAGGGACTCAGGACGAGCAGTACTTC | CASSLLGTQDEQYF
TRBJ2-1 | . | TRBV5-4 | . | TGTGCCAGCAGCTTCGACAGATACAATGAGCAGTTCTTC | CASSFDRYNEQFF
TRBJ2-5 | . | TRBV18 | . | TGTGCCAGCTCATCGGACATGCAAGAGACCCAGTACTTC | CASSSDMQETQYF
TRBJ2-7 | . | TRBV9 | . | TGTGCCAGCAGCGTAGTCGGACAGTCCTACGAGCAGTACTTC | CASSVVGQSYEQYF
TRBJ2-1 | . | TRBV30 | . | TGTGCCTGGAGTGTACTTTCAGGGATTGTCCCTGAGCAGTTCTTC | CAWSVLSGIVPEQFF
TRBJ1-1 | . | TRBV7-9 | few | TGTGCCAGCAGCTTAGATATGACTGAAGCTTTCTTT | CASSLDMTEAFF
TRBJ1-2 | . | TRBV4-2 | few | TGTGCCAGCAGCCAAGATATCGTCGGCGGAGGCTACACCTTC | CASSQDIVGGGYTF
TRBJ1-2 | . | TRBV9 | many | TGTGCCAGCAGCGGATCGCAGGGGATAAGTGGCTACACCTTC | CASSGSQGISGYTF
TRBJ2-3 | TRBD2 | TRBV5-4 | . | TGTGCCAGCAGCCGGACTAGCGGGAGTCCAGATACGCAGTATTTT | CASSRTSGSPDTQYF
TRBJ2-1 | TRBD1 | TRBV7-7 | . | TGTGCCAGCAGCGAAGGCCGGGACAGCTACAATGAGCAGTTCTTC | CASSEGRDSYNEQFF
TRBJ2-3 | . | TRBV5-1 | . | TGCGCCAGCAGCGTCGGGGGTGCCGATACGCAGTATTTT | CASSVGGADTQYF
TRBJ2-2 | . | TRBV27 | . | TGTGCCAGCCGGATGGGCGGAGGACGTACCGGGGAGCTGTTTTTT | CASRMGGGRTGELFF